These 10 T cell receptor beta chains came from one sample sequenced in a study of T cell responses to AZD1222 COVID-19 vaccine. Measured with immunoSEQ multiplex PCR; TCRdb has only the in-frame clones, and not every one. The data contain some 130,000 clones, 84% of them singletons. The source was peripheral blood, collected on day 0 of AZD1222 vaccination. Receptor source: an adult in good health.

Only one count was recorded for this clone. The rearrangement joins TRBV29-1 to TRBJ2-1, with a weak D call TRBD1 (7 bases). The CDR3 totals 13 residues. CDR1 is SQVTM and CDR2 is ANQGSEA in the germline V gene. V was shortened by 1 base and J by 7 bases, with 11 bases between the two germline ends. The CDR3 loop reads CSVEAGGINEQFF. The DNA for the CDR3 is TGCAGCGTTGAAGCAGGGGGGATTAATGAGCAGTTCTTC.

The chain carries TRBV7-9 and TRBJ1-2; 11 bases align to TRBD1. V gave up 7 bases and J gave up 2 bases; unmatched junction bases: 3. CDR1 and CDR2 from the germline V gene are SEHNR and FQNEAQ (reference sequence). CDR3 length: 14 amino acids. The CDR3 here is CASTRDRGNYGYTF. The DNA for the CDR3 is TGTGCCAGCACACGGGACAGGGGGAACTATGGCTACACCTTC.

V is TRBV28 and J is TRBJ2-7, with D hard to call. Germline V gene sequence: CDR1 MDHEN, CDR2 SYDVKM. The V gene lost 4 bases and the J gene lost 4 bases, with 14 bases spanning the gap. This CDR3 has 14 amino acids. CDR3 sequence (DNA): TGTGCCAGCAGTTCCCACTCCATCTGGTACGAGCAGTACTTC. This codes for CASSSHSIWYEQYF.

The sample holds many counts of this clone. The CDR3 here is CAISTLTGGTEAFF. Written as DNA, the CDR3 is TGTGCCATCAGTACCCTTACAGGGGGCACTGAAGCTTTCTTT. J is TRBJ1-1 and V is TRBV10-3, with 8 bases identical to TRBD1. Trimming removed 5 bases from V and 4 bases from J; junction bases left unmatched: 6. The CDR3 covers 14 residues. Germline loops: CDR1 ENHRY, CDR2 SYGVKD.

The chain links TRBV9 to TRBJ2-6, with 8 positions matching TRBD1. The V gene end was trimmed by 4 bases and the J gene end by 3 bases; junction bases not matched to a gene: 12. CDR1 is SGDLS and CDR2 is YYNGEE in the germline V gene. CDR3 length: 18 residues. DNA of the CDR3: TGTGCCAGCAGCTTCCGGGACAGGAGGAATATTGGGGCCAACGTCCTGACTTTC. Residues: CASSFRDRRNIGANVLTF. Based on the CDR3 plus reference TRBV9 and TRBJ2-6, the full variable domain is DSGVTQTPKHLITATGQRVTLRCSPRSGDLSVYWYQQSLDQGLQFLIQYYNGEERAKGNILERFSAQQFPDLHSELNLSSLELGDSALYFCASSFRDRRNIGANVLTFGAGSRLTVL.

The CDR3 DNA follows: TGTGCCAGCAGCTTTCTAGGGCCAACAGAGGAAGAGACCCAGTACTTC. This gives the protein CASSFLGPTEEETQYF. This chain connects TRBV7-8 to TRBJ2-5, with unresolved D. Germline lookup yields CDR1 SGHVS and CDR2 FQNEAQ. The CDR3 has 16 residues. V shed 3 bases and J shed 3 bases, with 17 bases lying between them.

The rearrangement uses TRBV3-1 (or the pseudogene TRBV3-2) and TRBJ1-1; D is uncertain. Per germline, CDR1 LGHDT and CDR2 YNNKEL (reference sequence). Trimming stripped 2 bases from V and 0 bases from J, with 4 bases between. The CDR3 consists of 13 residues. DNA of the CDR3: TGTGCCAGCAGCCAAACCCTGAACACTGAAGCTTTCTTT. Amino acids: CASSQTLNTEAFF.

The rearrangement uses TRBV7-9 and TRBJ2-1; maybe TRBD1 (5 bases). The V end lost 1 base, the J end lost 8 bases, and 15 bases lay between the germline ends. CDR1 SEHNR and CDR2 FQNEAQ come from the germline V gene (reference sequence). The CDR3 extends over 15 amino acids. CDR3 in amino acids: CASSLVGRVGDEQFF. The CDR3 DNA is TGTGCCAGCAGCTTAGTCGGCAGGGTTGGCGATGAGCAGTTCTTC.

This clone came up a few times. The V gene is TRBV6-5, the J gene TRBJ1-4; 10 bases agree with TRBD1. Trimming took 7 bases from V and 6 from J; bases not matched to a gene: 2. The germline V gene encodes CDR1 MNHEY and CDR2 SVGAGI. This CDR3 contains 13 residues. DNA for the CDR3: TGTGCCAGCAAGGGACAGGGGTATGAAAAACTGTTTTTT. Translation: CASKGQGYEKLFF.

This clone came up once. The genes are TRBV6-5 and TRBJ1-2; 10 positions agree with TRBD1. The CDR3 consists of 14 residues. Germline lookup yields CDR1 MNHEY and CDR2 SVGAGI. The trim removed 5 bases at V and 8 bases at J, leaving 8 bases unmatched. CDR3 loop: CASSRDRGSGGYTF. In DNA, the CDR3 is TGTGCCAGCAGTCGGGACAGGGGCTCGGGAGGCTACACCTTC.